This paragraph covers one T cell receptor beta chain sequence. Its antigen remains unidentified. The data originate from a study of graft-versus-host responses after intestinal transplantation. General observations from the study: The highest levels of circulating GvH clones went along with early declines in HvG clones after transplant.

The data were produced by immunoSEQ multiplex PCR, yet TCRdb's version contains in-frame clones alone and is incomplete. The profile covers around 40,000 clones, with less than 95% appearing a single time and about 0.23% taken by the ten largest. This receptor was identified in a human donor who was the organ donor for an intestinal transplant. This sample comprised unstimulated CD4+ T cells sorted from spleen or lymph node cells, obtained before transplant.

CDR3 in amino acids: CASSSSRGASYNEQFF. Here the CDR3 DNA reads TGTGCCAGCAGCTCCAGTAGGGGGGCCTCCTACAATGAGCAGTTCTTC. The chain carries TRBV7-2 and TRBJ2-1; D tentatively reads TRBD1 or TRBD2 (6 bases each). The V gene's germline CDR1 is SGHTA and CDR2 FQGNSA. V lost 4 bases, J lost 0 bases, and 13 bases lay in between. This CDR3 is 16 amino acids long.